This T cell receptor beta chain stems from a study of blood T cell repertoires in COVID-19. The wider study: The cDNA or gDNA used as material had been derived from T cells, B-cell-depleted T cells, or PBMCs.

Germline-derived CDR1 and CDR2 are KGHDR and SFDVKD. The CDR3 is made up of 16 amino acids. The V end was cut by 6 bases, the J end by 3 bases, with 19 bases between. Profiling relied on immunoSEQ multiplex PCR, and the TCRdb table lists in-frame clones only, not all of them. This table has 300,000 to 400,000 clones, 86% appearing once. The material sequenced was peripheral blood. The clonotype originates from a woman aged 55-69 years with COVID-19, enrolled during active disease. The chain combines TRBV24-1 with TRBJ1-1; possibly TRBD1 for D (5 bases). The CDR3 sequence: CATSSAKKWGDTEAFF. The CDR3 region has the DNA TGTGCCACCAGTAGTGCGAAGAAGTGGGGGGACACTGAAGCTTTCTTT.